This T cell receptor (beta chain) was captured by sequencing in a study of OX40 agonist ivuxolimab in advanced cancers. At the level of the study: Patients' therapy was ivuxolimab, an antibody that acts as an agonist of OX40 (CD134). Checkpoint inhibitors had been given previously to about 38% of patients.

Clones were sequenced by immunoSEQ multiplex PCR, and TCRdb holds only the in-frame ones, with some missing. The table shows roughly 60,000 clones, with about 85% occurring only once. This CDR3 comprises 14 residues. Per the germline V gene, CDR1 is SGHRS and CDR2 is YFSETQ. Trimming cost V 2 bases and J 0 bases, with 9 bases left between them. With respect to this clone: Antigen specificity is unknown.

Findings of the study overall: CD8+ T cells averaged more expanded clones than CD4+.

The source was CD4+ or CD8+ T cells sorted from blood, collected in a trial of the OX40 agonist ivuxolimab. The rearrangement links TRBV5-1 to TRBJ2-7; TRBD2 might be the D (6 bases). This receptor was taken from an adult with an advanced solid tumor such as melanoma, head and neck, liver or kidney cancer. In nucleotides, the CDR3 is TGCGCCAGCAGCTTACCTAGCGACTCCTACGAGCAGTACTTC. As protein: CASSLPSDSYEQYF.